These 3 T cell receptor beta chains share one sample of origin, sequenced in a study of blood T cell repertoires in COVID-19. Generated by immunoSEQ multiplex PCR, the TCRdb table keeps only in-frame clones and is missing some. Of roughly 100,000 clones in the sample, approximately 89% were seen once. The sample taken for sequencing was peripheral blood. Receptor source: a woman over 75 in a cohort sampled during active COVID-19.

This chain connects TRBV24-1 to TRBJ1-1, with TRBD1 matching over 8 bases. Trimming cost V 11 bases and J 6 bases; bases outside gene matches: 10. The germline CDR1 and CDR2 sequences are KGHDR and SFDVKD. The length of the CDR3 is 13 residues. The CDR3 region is CAIQGAQAAEAFF. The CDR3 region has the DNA TGTGCCATCCAGGGGGCGCAGGCAGCTGAAGCTTTCTTT.

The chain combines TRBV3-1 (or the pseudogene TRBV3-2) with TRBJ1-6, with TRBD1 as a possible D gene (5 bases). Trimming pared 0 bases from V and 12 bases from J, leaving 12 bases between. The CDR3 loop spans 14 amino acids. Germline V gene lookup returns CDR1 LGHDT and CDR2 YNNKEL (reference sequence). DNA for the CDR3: TGTGCCAGCAGCCAAGAAGGGTCAAGGGGACCCCTCCACTTT. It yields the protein CASSQEGSRGPLHF.

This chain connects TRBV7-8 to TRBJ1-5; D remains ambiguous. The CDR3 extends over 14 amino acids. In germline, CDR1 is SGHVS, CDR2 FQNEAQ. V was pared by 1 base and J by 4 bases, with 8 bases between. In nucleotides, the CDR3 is TGTGCCAGCAGCTTAGGGGCAGATAATCAGCCCCAGCATTTT. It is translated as CASSLGADNQPQHF.